Included here is one T cell receptor beta chain sequence, with context. There is no known antigen for this receptor. No per-base quality is available; no much larger clone lies one base away. This record belongs to a study of Ad26.COV2.S vaccination and SARS-CoV-2 variants (dated by TCRdb to the early 2020s). General notes on the study: Donors in the vaccine arm were drawn from COV1001, a phase I-IIa trial of Ad26.COV2.S in healthy adults that was multicentre, randomized, double-blind and placebo-controlled. Ad26.COV2.S was administered intramuscularly at 5 x 10^10 or 1 x 10^11 viral particles, either as a single shot or as two shots given 56 days apart. TCRbeta repertoire sequencing was used to assess the specificity and breadth of SARS-CoV-2-reactive T cell receptors after Ad26.COV2.S vaccination. The TCR-sequenced set comprised around 30 samples: around 20 Ad26.COV2.S vaccine recipients, 5 placebo recipients and 8 SARS-CoV-2 convalescent individuals. Participants in the trial were split at random into five groups of five each, receiving low-dose or high-dose Ad26.COV2.S once or twice, or else placebo on both occasions. Blinding of investigators to trial group allocation was maintained during experiments and outcome assessment.

Trimming leaves V shorter by 6 bases and J shorter by 2 bases, with the junction holding 4 bases beyond the gene matches. According to the germline V gene, CDR1 reads MNHEY and CDR2 reads SVGAGI. Including the terminal cysteine and phenylalanine, the CDR3 comprises 14 residues. CDR3 DNA is the only sequence kept; it has 42 bases, read in frame from the first base. TCRbeta CDR3 regions were sequenced with the immunoSEQ Assay. After extraction, genomic DNA underwent amplification by bias-controlled multiplex PCR, followed by high-throughput sequencing. For the original study's pipeline: To quantify the absolute abundance of every unique TCRbeta CDR3 region, sequences were collapsed and filtered. T cell fraction was estimated by normalization of TCRbeta template counts to usable DNA, with usable DNA being measured through amplification of reference genes present in all nucleated cells. Repertoire TCRs were annotated as SARS-CoV-2-specific by exact matching of V gene, CDR3 amino acid sequence and J gene to a known reactive TCR set. The reference SARS-CoV-2 TCR set was derived from MIRA and filtered for enrichment in COVID-19-positive ImmuneCODE repertoires, a step that removed public or cross-reactive TCRs. Based on the MIRA antigens, annotated TCRs were further analysed at the level of specific ORF or position within ORF. Breadth was defined as annotated unique rearrangements over total unique productive rearrangements; depth was the summed frequency of those rearrangements. Two-sided Wilcoxon rank-sum tests were applied when comparing TCR breadth between groups. TCRdb mirrors the immuneACCESS table, restricted to in-frame sequences. Some clones are absent from its copies; in checked studies, under half trace to an unresolved V gene, and the reason for the others is unknown. That table furnishes V, J and clone size, whereas the DNA furnished D and trimming. Across this sample there are approximately 300,000 clones, with around four fifths seen only once. The top ten clones comprise 2% to 2.5% of the sample.

The sample's treatment or condition label is to be understood as: roughly 19 received Ad26.COV2.S at low or high dose, single or two shots; about 5 received placebo; per-sample allocation not given. Repertoires of vaccine and placebo recipients were sequenced from samples collected on day 63 after the first injection. In Cohort 1b, roughly 26 adults aged 18-55 years were enrolled at a single site in Boston, USA, between 29 July and 7 August 2020. Ad26.COV2.S consisted of a replication-incompetent adenovirus type 26 vector by which a prefusion-stabilized SARS-CoV-2 spike protein from the original Wuhan strain was expressed. Paper-wide results and their limitations: Spike-specific TCR breadth was higher in Ad26.COV2.S recipients than in placebo recipients (P = 0.0014). Non-spike TCR breadth was comparable between vaccine and placebo recipients, consistent with the vaccine containing only spike. It was noted by the authors that total T cell responses may have been underestimated by the TCR breadth and depth analyses. The study was not powered for comparison of responses between vaccine doses or regimens. After vaccination, spike-specific CD8+ and CD4+ T cell responses were reported to show substantial breadth.

This TCR was recovered from a person aged 18-65 years who received the Ad26.COV2.S COVID-19 vaccine or a placebo. In this chain, TRBV6-5 is recombined with TRBJ2-1; 7 of the junction bases match TRBD1. The specimen comprised peripheral blood, sampled in a trial of Ad26.COV2.S vaccine versus placebo. The CDR3 region reads CASRETGPYNEQFF. The DNA is as follows: TGTGCCAGCAGGGAGACAGGGCCCTACAATGAGCAGTTCTTC.